This TCR beta chain stems from a study of T-cell reconstitution after alpha-beta-depleted transplantation in children. The germline CDR1 and CDR2 sequences are SEHNR and FQNEAQ (reference sequence). CDR3 size: 11 residues. Trimming removed 6 bases at V and 6 bases at J, with 8 bases between. The TCRbeta library incorporated unique molecular identifiers. TCRdb reprocessed the PCR reads with MiXCR, giving one entry per CDR3 protein. The sample records hundreds of thousands of distinct CDR3 sequences, 32% being singletons. The source material was PBMCs from the stem cell graft donor, sampled from the stem cell graft. The rearrangement joins TRBV7-9 to TRBJ1-2; the D is unclear. The sequence was obtained from a human donor who donated a stem cell graft to a child with aplastic anemia. The DNA of the CDR3 is TGTGCCAGCAGTTATTTCGATGGCTACACCTTC. Its translation: CASSYFDGYTF. The full variable domain, in which reference TRBV7-9 and TRBJ1-2 provide the parts outside the CDR3, is DTGVSQNPRHKITKRGQNVTFRCDPISEHNRLYWYRQTLGQGPEFLTYFQNEAQLEKSRLLSDRFSAERPKGSFSTLEIQRTEQGDSAMYLCASSYFDGYTFGSGTRLTVV.